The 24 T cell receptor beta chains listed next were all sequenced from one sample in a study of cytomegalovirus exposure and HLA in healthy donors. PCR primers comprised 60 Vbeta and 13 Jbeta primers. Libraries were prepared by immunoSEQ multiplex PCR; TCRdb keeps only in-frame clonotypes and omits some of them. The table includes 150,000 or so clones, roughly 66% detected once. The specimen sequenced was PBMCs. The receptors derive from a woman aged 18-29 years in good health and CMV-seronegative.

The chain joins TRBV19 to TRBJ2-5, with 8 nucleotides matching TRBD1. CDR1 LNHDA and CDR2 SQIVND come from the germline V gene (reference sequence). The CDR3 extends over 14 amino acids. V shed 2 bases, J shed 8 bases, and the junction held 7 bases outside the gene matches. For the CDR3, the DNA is TGTGCCAGTAGTATAAGGCGGCAGGGGGCAACCCAGTACTTC. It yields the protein CASSIRRQGATQYF.

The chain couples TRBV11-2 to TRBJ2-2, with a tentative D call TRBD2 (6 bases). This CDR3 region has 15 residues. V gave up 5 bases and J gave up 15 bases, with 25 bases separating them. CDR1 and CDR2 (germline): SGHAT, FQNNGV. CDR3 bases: TGTGCCAGCAGCATTGGACCCCTGCGAGCAGGGAGGATGTTTTTT. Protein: CASSIGPLRAGRMFF.

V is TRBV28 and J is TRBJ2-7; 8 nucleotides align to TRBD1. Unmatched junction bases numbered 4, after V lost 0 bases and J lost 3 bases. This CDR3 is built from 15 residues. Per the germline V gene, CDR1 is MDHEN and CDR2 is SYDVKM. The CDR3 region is CASSLWGQANYEQYF. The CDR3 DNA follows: TGTGCCAGCAGTTTATGGGGACAGGCTAACTACGAGCAGTACTTC.

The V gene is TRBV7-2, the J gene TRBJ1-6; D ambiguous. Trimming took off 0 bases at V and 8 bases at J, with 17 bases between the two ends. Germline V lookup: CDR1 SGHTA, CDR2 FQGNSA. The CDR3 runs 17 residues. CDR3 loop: CASSLAYVPRFDSPLHF. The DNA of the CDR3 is TGTGCCAGCAGCTTAGCCTACGTCCCCCGATTTGATTCACCCCTCCACTTT.

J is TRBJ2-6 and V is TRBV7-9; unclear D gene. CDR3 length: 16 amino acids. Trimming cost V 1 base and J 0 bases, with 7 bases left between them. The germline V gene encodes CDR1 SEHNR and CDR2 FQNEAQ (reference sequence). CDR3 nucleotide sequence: TGTGCCAGCAGCTTAGACTATCCCTCTGGGGCCAACGTCCTGACTTTC. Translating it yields CASSLDYPSGANVLTF.

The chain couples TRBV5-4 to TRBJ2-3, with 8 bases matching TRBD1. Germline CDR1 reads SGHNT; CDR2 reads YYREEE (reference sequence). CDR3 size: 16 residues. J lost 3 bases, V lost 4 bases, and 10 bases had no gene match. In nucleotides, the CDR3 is TGTGCCAGCAGCACAGCCCGGGACAGGTTTACAGATACGCAGTATTTT. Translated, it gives CASSTARDRFTDTQYF.

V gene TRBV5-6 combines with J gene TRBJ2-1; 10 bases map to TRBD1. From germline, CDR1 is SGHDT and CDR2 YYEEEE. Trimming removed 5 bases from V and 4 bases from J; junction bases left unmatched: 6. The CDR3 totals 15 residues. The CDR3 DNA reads TGTGCCAGCAGGGCCGGGACAGGGGTTTACAATGAGCAGTTCTTC. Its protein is CASRAGTGVYNEQFF. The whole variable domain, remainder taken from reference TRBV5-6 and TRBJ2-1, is DAGVTQSPTHLIKTRGQQVTLRCSPKSGHDTVSWYQQALGQGPQFIFQYYEEEERQRGNFPDRFSGHQFPNYSSELNVNALLLGDSALYLCASRAGTGVYNEQFFGPGTRLTVL.

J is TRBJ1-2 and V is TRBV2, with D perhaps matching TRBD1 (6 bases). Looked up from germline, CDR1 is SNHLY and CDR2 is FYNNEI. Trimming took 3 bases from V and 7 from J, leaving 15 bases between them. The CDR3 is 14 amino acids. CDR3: CASSDDRGFGGYTF. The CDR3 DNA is TGTGCCAGCAGTGATGATAGGGGGTTTGGTGGCTACACCTTC.

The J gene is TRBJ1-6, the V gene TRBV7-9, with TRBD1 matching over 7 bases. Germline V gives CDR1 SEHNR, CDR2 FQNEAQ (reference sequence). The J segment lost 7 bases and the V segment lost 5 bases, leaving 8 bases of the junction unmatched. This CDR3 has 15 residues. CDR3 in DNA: TGTGCCAGCAGCGCCAGGGACAGCTTGAATTCACCCCTCCACTTT. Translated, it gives CASSARDSLNSPLHF.

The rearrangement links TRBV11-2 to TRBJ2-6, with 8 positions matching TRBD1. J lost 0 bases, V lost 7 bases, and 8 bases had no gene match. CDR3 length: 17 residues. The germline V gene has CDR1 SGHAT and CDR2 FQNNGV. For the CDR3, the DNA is TGTGCCAGCACTAAGGACAGGGCGAGCTCTGGGGCCAACGTCCTGACTTTC. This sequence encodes CASTKDRASSGANVLTF.

CDR3 residues: CAWSDFTDTQYF. As DNA, the CDR3 is TGTGCCTGGAGTGACTTCACAGATACGCAGTATTTT. The chain employs TRBV30 and TRBJ2-3; no reliable D call. Per germline, CDR1 GTSNPN and CDR2 SVGIG (reference sequence). The CDR3 runs to 12 residues. V lost 1 base and J 2 bases, leaving 4 bases between the germline ends.

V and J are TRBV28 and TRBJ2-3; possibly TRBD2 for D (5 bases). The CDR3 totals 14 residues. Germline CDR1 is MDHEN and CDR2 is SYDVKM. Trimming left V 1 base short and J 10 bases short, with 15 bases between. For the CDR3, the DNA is TGTGCCAGCAGTTTATCGTCGGGATCTGAGGCGCAGTATTTT. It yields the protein CASSLSSGSEAQYF.

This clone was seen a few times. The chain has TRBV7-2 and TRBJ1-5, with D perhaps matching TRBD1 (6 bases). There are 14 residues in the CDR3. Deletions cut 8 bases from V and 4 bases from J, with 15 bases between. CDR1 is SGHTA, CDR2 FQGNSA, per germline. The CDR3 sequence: CASARQASNQPQHF. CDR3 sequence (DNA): TGTGCCAGCGCAAGACAGGCCTCTAATCAGCCCCAGCATTTT.

In nucleotides, the CDR3 is TGTGCCTGGAGTGGGACAAGCTCCTATAATTCACCCCTCCACTTT. Its protein is CAWSGTSSYNSPLHF. The chain is built from TRBV30 and TRBJ1-6, with D possibly being TRBD1 (5 bases). This CDR3 spans 15 amino acids. Germline values: CDR1 GTSNPN, CDR2 SVGIG (reference sequence). V was cut by 1 base and J by 0 bases, with 7 bases left in between.

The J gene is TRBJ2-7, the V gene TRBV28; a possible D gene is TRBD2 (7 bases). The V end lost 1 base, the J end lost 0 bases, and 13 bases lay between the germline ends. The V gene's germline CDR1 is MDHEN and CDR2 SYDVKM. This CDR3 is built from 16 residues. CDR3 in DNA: TGTGCCAGCAGTTTATCCCAGGGAGGGGGCTCCTACGAGCAGTACTTC. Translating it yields CASSLSQGGGSYEQYF.

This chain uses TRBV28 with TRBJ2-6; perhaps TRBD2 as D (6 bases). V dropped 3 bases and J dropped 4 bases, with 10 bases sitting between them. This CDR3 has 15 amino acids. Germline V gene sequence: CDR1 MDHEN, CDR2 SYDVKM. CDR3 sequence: CASSFRAGGANVLTF. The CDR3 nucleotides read TGTGCCAGCAGTTTTCGGGCGGGAGGGGCCAACGTCCTGACTTTC.

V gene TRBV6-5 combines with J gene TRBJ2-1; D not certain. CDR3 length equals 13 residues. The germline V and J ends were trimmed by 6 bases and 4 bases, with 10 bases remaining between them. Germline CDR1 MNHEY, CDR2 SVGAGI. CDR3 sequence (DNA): TGTGCCAGCAGACCCGAGCTTTACAATGAGCAGTTCTTC. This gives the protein CASRPELYNEQFF.

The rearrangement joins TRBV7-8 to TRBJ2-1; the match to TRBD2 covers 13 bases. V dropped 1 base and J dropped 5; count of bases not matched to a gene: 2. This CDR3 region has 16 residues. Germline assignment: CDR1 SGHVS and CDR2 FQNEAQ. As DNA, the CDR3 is TGTGCCAGCAGCTTAGAGGGACTAGCGGGAAACAATGAGCAGTTCTTC. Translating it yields CASSLEGLAGNNEQFF.

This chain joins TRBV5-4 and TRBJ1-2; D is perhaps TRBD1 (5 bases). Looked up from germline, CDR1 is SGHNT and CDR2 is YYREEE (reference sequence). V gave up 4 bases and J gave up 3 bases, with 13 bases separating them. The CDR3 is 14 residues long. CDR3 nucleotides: TGTGCCAGCAGCCAAAACCGGGACTACTATGGCTACACCTTC. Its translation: CASSQNRDYYGYTF.

The CDR3: CASSTNRESSYEQYF. In DNA, the CDR3 is TGTGCCAGCAGCACCAACAGGGAGAGCTCCTACGAGCAGTACTTC. This chain joins TRBV7-8 and TRBJ2-7, with D tentatively TRBD1 (6 bases). CDR1 is SGHVS and CDR2 is FQNEAQ in the germline V gene. The CDR3 spans 15 residues. V dropped 5 bases and J dropped 0 bases, with 14 bases sitting between them.

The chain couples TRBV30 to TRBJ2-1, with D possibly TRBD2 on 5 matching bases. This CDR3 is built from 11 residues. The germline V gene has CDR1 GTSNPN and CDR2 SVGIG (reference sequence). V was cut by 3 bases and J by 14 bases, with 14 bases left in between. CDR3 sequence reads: CAWRTEVSEFF. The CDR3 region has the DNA TGTGCCTGGAGAACGGAGGTTTCGGAGTTCTTC.

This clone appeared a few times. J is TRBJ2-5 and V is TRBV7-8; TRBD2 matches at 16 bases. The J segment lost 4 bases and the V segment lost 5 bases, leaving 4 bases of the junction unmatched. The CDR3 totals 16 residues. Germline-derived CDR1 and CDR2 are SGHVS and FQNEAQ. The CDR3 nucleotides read TGTGCCAGCAGCCAAGGGACTAGCGGGGGGGCAGAGACCCAGTACTTC. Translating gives CASSQGTSGGAETQYF.

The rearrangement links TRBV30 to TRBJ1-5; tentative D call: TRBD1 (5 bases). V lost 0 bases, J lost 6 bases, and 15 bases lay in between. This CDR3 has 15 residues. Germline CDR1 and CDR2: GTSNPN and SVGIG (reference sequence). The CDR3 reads CAWSVGFMGPQPQHF. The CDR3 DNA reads TGTGCCTGGAGTGTAGGCTTTATGGGGCCTCAGCCCCAGCATTTT.

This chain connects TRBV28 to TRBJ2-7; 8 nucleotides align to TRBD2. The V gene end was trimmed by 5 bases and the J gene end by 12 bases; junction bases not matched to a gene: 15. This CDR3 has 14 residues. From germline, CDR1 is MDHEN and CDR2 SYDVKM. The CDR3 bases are TGTGCCAGCAGTCCGGGAATAGCGGGAAATGTGGGGTACGTC. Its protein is CASSPGIAGNVGYV.